This TCR beta chain was retrieved from a study of shared clonotypes between healthy human individuals. Sequencing used immunoSEQ multiplex PCR; TCRdb keeps in-frame clones, though not all of them. Of about 1.5 million clones listed, 98% are singletons. Healthy HIV-negative adults with no recent acute infections or vaccinations were recruited as donors. Whole-study findings and limits: The researchers took only blood, and tissue repertoires probably look different. Clonotype sharing among the donors was expected to vary with sequencing depth. Memory subsets had estimated richness that was generally smaller than that of naive subsets.

This clone was observed a single time. Its antigen is not known. CDR3 size: 16 residues. Trimming cost V 2 bases and J 4 bases, with 17 bases left between them. Per the germline V gene, CDR1 is SEHNR and CDR2 is FQNEAQ (reference sequence). This clonotype was obtained from a man aged 25-40 years in good health. The sequenced material came from naive CD4+ T cells sorted from blood. Subset specified: CD45RA+ positively selected. This sequence joins TRBV7-9 and TRBJ2-5; D is unresolved. This chain's CDR3 is CASSLSGSGGRETQYF. CDR3 in DNA: TGTGCCAGCAGCTTATCAGGAAGTGGCGGTAGAGAGACCCAGTACTTC.